Below are 13 T cell receptor beta chains sequenced from a single sample in a study of B cell selection in AIRE deficiency. The sorted conventional CD4 T cells were gated as CD4+CD127+. Here immunoSEQ multiplex PCR was the method, and the copy in TCRdb shows in-frame clones only, minus some. The sample has about 24,000 clones; about 96% are singletons. Sequencing was performed on CD4+CD127+ conventional T cells sorted from PBMCs. The receptors shown here come from a human donor in good health.

V gene TRBV4-2 combines with J gene TRBJ1-6; 9 bases fit TRBD1. There are 15 residues in the CDR3. Germline V lookup: CDR1 LGHNA, CDR2 YNFKEQ. Trimming at V came to 4 bases and at J to 8 bases, leaving 6 bases not matched to a gene. This CDR3 reads CASSLVDRGDSPLHF. DNA of the CDR3: TGTGCCAGCAGCCTCGTGGACAGGGGAGATTCACCCCTCCACTTT.

This chain uses TRBV5-1 with TRBJ1-6; D gene unclear. The CDR3 extends over 15 amino acids. CDR1 SGHRS and CDR2 YFSETQ come from the germline V gene. V was cut by 5 bases and J by 1 base, with 10 bases left in between. The CDR3, as DNA: TGCGCCAGCAGATACGACGGATCCTATAATTCACCCCTCCACTTT. Protein: CASRYDGSYNSPLHF.

The gene calls are TRBV5-1 and TRBJ2-2; 9 nucleotides match TRBD1. This CDR3 has 14 amino acids. Germline V gene sequence: CDR1 SGHRS, CDR2 YFSETQ. Trimming removed 0 bases from V and 6 bases from J; junction bases left unmatched: 0. CDR3 DNA sequence: TGCGCCAGCAGCTTGGGGACAGGGGCCGGGGAGCTGTTTTTT. As protein: CASSLGTGAGELFF.

The rearrangement links TRBV5-8 to TRBJ2-7; tentative D call: TRBD2 (6 bases). Between the trimmed V and J ends, which lost 0 bases and 3 bases, there was a span of 13 bases. CDR3 length equals 15 residues. Germline V gene data show CDR1 as SGHTS and CDR2 as YDEGEE. The CDR3, as DNA: TGTGCCAGCAGCTTGGGACCGCGGGGTCGCTACGAGCAGTACTTC. Its translation is CASSLGPRGRYEQYF.

V is TRBV7-7 and J is TRBJ2-5; D is uncertain. Trimming removed 2 bases at V and 1 base at J, with 11 bases between. Germline assignment: CDR1 SSHAT and CDR2 FNYEAQ (reference sequence). The length of the CDR3 is 15 residues. The CDR3 loop reads CASSLFGFLQETQYF. Here the CDR3 DNA reads TGTGCCAGCAGCTTATTCGGATTCCTCCAAGAGACCCAGTACTTC.

The chain couples TRBV18 to TRBJ1-1; TRBD1 might be the D (5 bases). Germline CDR1 reads KGHSH; CDR2 reads LQKENI. The CDR3 length is 14 residues. V dropped 4 bases and J dropped 6 bases, with 15 bases sitting between them. The CDR3, as DNA: TGTGCCAGCTCACTAAACCCCAGGGATGCTGAAGCTTTCTTT. Protein sequence: CASSLNPRDAEAFF.

This clone appeared once. The V gene is TRBV7-9, the J gene TRBJ1-1, with D unresolved. The CDR3 contains 16 residues. V was clipped by 2 bases and J by 5 bases, with 18 bases between them. Germline V gives CDR1 SEHNR, CDR2 FQNEAQ (reference sequence). The CDR3 coding sequence is TGTGCCAGCAGCTTATTGGCGTCAGCCCTTTGGACTGAAGCTTTCTTT. The encoded protein is CASSLLASALWTEAFF.

The CDR3 is CASSYPLAGAADTQYF. The CDR3 DNA sequence: TGTGCCAGCAGTTACCCACTAGCGGGGGCAGCAGATACGCAGTATTTT. This chain connects TRBV6-6 to TRBJ2-3, with 11 bases identical to TRBD2. Germline-derived CDR1 and CDR2 are MNHNY and SVGAGI (reference sequence). V trimming: 2 bases; J trimming: 4 bases; junction bases outside the gene matches: 5. The CDR3 covers 16 residues.

The chain recombines TRBV5-1 with TRBJ2-3; D might be TRBD1 (5 bases). The length of the CDR3 is 15 residues. V lost 2 bases and J 4 bases, leaving 14 bases between the germline ends. Germline V lookup: CDR1 SGHRS, CDR2 YFSETQ. The CDR3 sequence is CASSLVQGMPDTQYF. The CDR3 DNA reads as TGCGCCAGCAGCTTAGTTCAGGGAATGCCAGATACGCAGTATTTT. The variable domain in full, with the rest retrieved from reference TRBV5-1 and TRBJ2-3, is KAGVTQTPRYLIKTRGQQVTLSCSPISGHRSVSWYQQTPGQGLQFLFEYFSETQRNKGNFPGRFSGRQFSNSRSEMNVSTLELGDSALYLCASSLVQGMPDTQYFGPGTRLTVL.

J is TRBJ2-5 and V is TRBV6-1, with no clear D. Germline V gene lookup returns CDR1 MNHNS and CDR2 SASEGT. The V end lost 7 bases, the J end lost 0 bases, and 3 bases lay between the germline ends. The CDR3 spans 11 residues. The CDR3 nucleotides read TGTGCCAGCACCAACCAAGAGACCCAGTACTTC. Translating it yields CASTNQETQYF.

The chain is built from TRBV20-1 and TRBJ1-4; D gene uncertain. The germline gives CDR1 DFQATT, CDR2 SNEGSKA (reference sequence). Trimming took off 3 bases at V and 8 bases at J, with 4 bases between the two ends. CDR3 length: 10 residues. CDR3 in amino acids: CSASGEKLFF. The CDR3 coding sequence is TGCAGTGCTAGCGGAGAAAAACTGTTTTTT.

Turning to this clone: One junction end does not reproduce the germline sequence, and a read error may be involved. V is TRBV18 and J is TRBJ2-4, with unresolved D. CDR3 size: 11 residues. CDR1 and CDR2 (germline): KGHSH, LQKENI. The CDR3 DNA is TGTGCCAGCTCACCAGGCGATTCCCCCTCTTTC. Protein: CASSPGDSPSF.

This chain connects TRBV2 to TRBJ2-3; D not resolved. The germline V gene has CDR1 SNHLY and CDR2 FYNNEI. This CDR3 is built from 13 residues. Trimming cost V 4 bases and J 0 bases, with 5 bases left between them. The CDR3 spells CASSADSTDTQYF. CDR3 nucleotides: TGTGCCAGCAGTGCTGACAGCACAGATACGCAGTATTTT.